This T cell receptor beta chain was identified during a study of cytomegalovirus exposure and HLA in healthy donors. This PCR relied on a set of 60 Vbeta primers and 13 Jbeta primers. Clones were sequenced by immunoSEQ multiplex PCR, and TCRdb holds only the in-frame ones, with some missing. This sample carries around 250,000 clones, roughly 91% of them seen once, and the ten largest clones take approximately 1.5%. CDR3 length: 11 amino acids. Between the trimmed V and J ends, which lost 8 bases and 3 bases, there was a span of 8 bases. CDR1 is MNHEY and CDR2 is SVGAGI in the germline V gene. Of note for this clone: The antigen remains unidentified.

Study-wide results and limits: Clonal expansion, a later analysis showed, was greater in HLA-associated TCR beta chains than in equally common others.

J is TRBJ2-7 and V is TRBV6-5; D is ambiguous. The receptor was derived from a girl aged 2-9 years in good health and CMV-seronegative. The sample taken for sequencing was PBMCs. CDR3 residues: CASPPVYEQYF. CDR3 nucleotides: TGTGCCAGCCCCCCCGTCTACGAGCAGTACTTC.